One sample yielded the 24 T cell receptor beta chains listed below, sequenced in a study of T cell responses to AZD1222 COVID-19 vaccine. TCRdb's copy holds only in-frame clones and misses some; the assay was immunoSEQ multiplex PCR. The sample holds approximately 110,000 clones, 70% to 90% seen once. The material was peripheral blood, obtained on day 0 of AZD1222 vaccination. These TCRs come from an adult in good health.

The chain combines TRBV18 with TRBJ2-1; D unclear. The CDR3 has 11 amino acids. V gave up 3 bases and J gave up 9 bases, with 6 bases separating them. The germline V gene encodes CDR1 KGHSH and CDR2 LQKENI. CDR3 sequence: CASSPEGEQFF. The DNA of the CDR3 is TGTGCCAGCTCACCGGAAGGTGAGCAGTTCTTC.

The rearrangement uses TRBV12-3 or TRBV12-4 and TRBJ2-7; possibly TRBD1 for D (5 bases). CDR3 size: 12 residues. Trimming took off 4 bases at V and 9 bases at J, with 13 bases between the two ends. CDR3 region: CASSSKGRGQYF. DNA of the CDR3: TGTGCCAGCAGTTCTAAGGGGCGAGGGCAGTACTTC.

The rearrangement links TRBV7-9 to TRBJ1-1, with D possibly matching TRBD1 (5 bases). Germline loops: CDR1 SEHNR, CDR2 FQNEAQ (reference sequence). The length of the CDR3 is 13 residues. The ends were cut back, 5 bases at V and 9 bases at J, with 16 bases in the middle. DNA of the CDR3: TGTGCCAGCAGCGAAGGCAGGGTCCGCCAAGCTTTCTTT. This codes for CASSEGRVRQAFF.

The V gene is TRBV6-5, the J gene TRBJ1-1, with D unclear. Trimming took 5 bases from V and 13 from J, leaving 23 bases between them. This CDR3 region has 14 residues. The germline V gene has CDR1 MNHEY and CDR2 SVGAGI. CDR3 loop: CASSNNLTPSGVFF. The CDR3 DNA reads TGTGCCAGCAGTAACAACCTTACACCTTCCGGTGTTTTCTTT.

This CDR3 reads CSGQDNEQFF. DNA of the CDR3: TGCAGTGGGCAGGACAATGAGCAGTTCTTC. The V gene is TRBV20-1, the J gene TRBJ2-1; D gene uncertain. Germline CDR1 is DFQATT and CDR2 is SNEGSKA (reference sequence). V was clipped by 7 bases and J by 5 bases, with 6 bases between them. The CDR3 is 10 residues long.

This clone has a handful of counts. V and J are TRBV19 and TRBJ1-1; no firm D call. Trimming removed 5 bases at V and 1 base at J, with 11 bases between. Per the germline V gene, CDR1 is LNHDA and CDR2 is SQIVND (reference sequence). This CDR3 has 14 amino acids. This chain's CDR3 is CASSSPNRNTEAFF. CDR3 sequence (DNA): TGTGCCAGTAGTTCCCCGAACAGGAACACTGAAGCTTTCTTT. Supplemented by reference TRBV19 and TRBJ1-1, the full variable domain reads DGGITQSPKYLFRKEGQNVTLSCEQNLNHDAMYWYRQDPGQGLRLIYYSQIVNDFQKGDIAEGYSVSREKKESFPLTVTSAQKNPTAFYLCASSSPNRNTEAFFGQGTRLTVV.

V and J are TRBV6-6 and TRBJ2-7; D unresolved. This CDR3 contains 14 residues. V dropped 0 bases and J dropped 3 bases, with 9 bases sitting between them. Germline lookup yields CDR1 MNHNY and CDR2 SVGAGI (reference sequence). CDR3 region: CASSYSTDSYEQYF. The DNA for the CDR3 is TGTGCCAGCAGTTACTCGACGGATAGCTACGAGCAGTACTTC.

This chain joins TRBV5-1 and TRBJ1-1; D not certain. The V end was cut by 0 bases, the J end by 3 bases, with 9 bases between. CDR1 and CDR2 from the germline V gene are SGHRS and YFSETQ. The CDR3 is 14 amino acids. CDR3 residues: CASSLGGRYTEAFF. CDR3 DNA sequence: TGCGCCAGCAGCTTGGGCGGGCGGTACACTGAAGCTTTCTTT. Full variable domain (rest looked up from reference TRBV5-1 and TRBJ1-1): KAGVTQTPRYLIKTRGQQVTLSCSPISGHRSVSWYQQTPGQGLQFLFEYFSETQRNKGNFPGRFSGRQFSNSRSEMNVSTLELGDSALYLCASSLGGRYTEAFFGQGTRLTVV.

The V call is TRBV4-1, the J call TRBJ2-3; D is ambiguous. Per germline, CDR1 MGHRA and CDR2 YSYEKL. Trimming took off 2 bases at V and 1 base at J, with 13 bases between the two ends. The CDR3 is made up of 16 amino acids. The CDR3 DNA follows: TGCGCCAGCAGCCAACTTGATTTAATTCGCACAGATACGCAGTATTTT. This sequence encodes CASSQLDLIRTDTQYF.

This chain connects TRBV6-5 to TRBJ2-5, with 10 bases lining up with TRBD2. The CDR3 extends over 16 amino acids. V shed 0 bases and J 7 bases; nucleotides not matched to a gene: 8. Germline CDR1 reads MNHEY; CDR2 reads SVGAGI. The CDR3 sequence is CASSYSTPSGGGTQYF. The CDR3 bases are TGTGCCAGCAGTTACTCGACACCTAGCGGGGGAGGGACCCAGTACTTC.

This chain joins TRBV10-2 and TRBJ1-5; D unclear. From germline, CDR1 is WSHSY and CDR2 SAAADI. CDR3 length: 10 residues. Trimming left V 7 bases short and J 7 bases short, with 5 bases between. The CDR3 bases are TGCGCCAGCATATCGCAGCCCCAGCATTTT. This gives the protein CASISQPQHF.

The chain employs TRBV10-1 and TRBJ2-1, with D tentatively TRBD1 or TRBD2 (6 bases each). Trimming removed 2 bases at V and 5 bases at J, with 13 bases between. This CDR3 has 15 residues. Looked up from germline, CDR1 is WNHNN and CDR2 is SYGVQD (reference sequence). The CDR3 nucleotides are TGCGCCAGCAGTGAGACGGGGGCCGGTAACAATGAGCAGTTCTTC. Its protein is CASSETGAGNNEQFF.

The chain is built from TRBV7-2 and TRBJ2-5; D is possibly TRBD2 (7 bases). Trimming stripped 7 bases from V and 5 bases from J, with 23 bases between. CDR3 length: 16 amino acids. Germline values: CDR1 SGHTA, CDR2 FQGNSA. CDR3: CASNLWGGSLMETQYF. In DNA, the CDR3 is TGTGCCAGCAACCTGTGGGGGGGCAGTCTCATGGAGACCCAGTACTTC.

The chain carries TRBV3-1 (or the pseudogene TRBV3-2) and TRBJ1-4; a weak D match, TRBD1 (5 bases). V gave up 4 bases and J gave up 10 bases, with 19 bases separating them. The germline V gene has CDR1 LGHDT and CDR2 YNNKEL (reference sequence). The CDR3 is 15 amino acids. The CDR3 sequence is CASSPQGTNWRKLFF. The CDR3 DNA is TGTGCCAGCAGCCCGCAGGGAACCAATTGGAGAAAACTGTTTTTT.

This chain connects TRBV28 to TRBJ2-7; D is perhaps TRBD2 (6 bases). Trimming stripped 1 base from V and 7 bases from J, with 14 bases between. The CDR3 contains 14 residues. The germline V gene has CDR1 MDHEN and CDR2 SYDVKM. As DNA, the CDR3 is TGTGCCAGCAGTTTATCGGGGGTCTCGTGGGAGCAGTACTTC. This sequence encodes CASSLSGVSWEQYF. The complete variable domain, with remaining parts taken from reference TRBV28 and TRBJ2-7, reads DVKVTQSSRYLVKRTGEKVFLECVQDMDHENMFWYRQDPGLGLRLIYFSYDVKMKEKGDIPEGYSVSREKKERFSLILESASTNQTSMYLCASSLSGVSWEQYFGPGTRLTVT.

The chain links TRBV5-4 to TRBJ1-2, with TRBD1 identical over 7 bases. The CDR3 is 17 residues long. Germline V gene sequence: CDR1 SGHNT, CDR2 YYREEE (reference sequence). V trimming: 0 bases; J trimming: 3 bases; junction bases outside the gene matches: 11. The CDR3 nucleotides read TGTGCCAGCAGCTTGGACGGTGCAGGGGGGAGGTACTATGGCTACACCTTC. Translated, it gives CASSLDGAGGRYYGYTF.

This chain links TRBV28 with TRBJ1-2; TRBD1 matches at 8 bases. The CDR3 consists of 13 residues. Trimming at V came to 6 bases and at J to 8 bases, leaving 8 bases not matched to a gene. Germline V lookup: CDR1 MDHEN, CDR2 SYDVKM. DNA of the CDR3: TGTGCCAGCAGACAACAGGGGGATGGGGGCTACACCTTC. Its protein product is CASRQQGDGGYTF.

The gene calls are TRBV5-6 and TRBJ2-1, with 9 bases lining up with TRBD2. This CDR3 has 15 amino acids. After removal of 0 bases from V and 5 bases from J, the junction contained 3 bases not matched to a gene. Germline lookup yields CDR1 SGHDT and CDR2 YYEEEE. The CDR3 sequence: CASSLGGRAHNEQFF. The CDR3 DNA follows: TGTGCCAGCAGCTTGGGCGGGAGGGCCCACAATGAGCAGTTCTTC.

J is TRBJ1-2 and V is TRBV6-2 or TRBV6-3, with 8 bases aligning to TRBD1. From germline, CDR1 is MNHEY and CDR2 SVGEGT. V lost 6 bases, J lost 5 bases, and 8 bases stayed unmatched. The CDR3 consists of 14 residues. CDR3 loop: CASSTQGAWYGYTF. CDR3 coding DNA: TGTGCCAGCAGCACTCAGGGGGCATGGTATGGCTACACCTTC.

In its sample, this clone was seen a few times. This chain uses TRBV11-2 with TRBJ2-7; D possibly corresponds to TRBD2 (6 bases). From germline, CDR1 is SGHAT and CDR2 FQNNGV. The CDR3 extends over 16 amino acids. V lost 3 bases and J lost 2, with 17 bases in between. In DNA form, the CDR3 reads TGTGCCAGCAGCTTGATAGCCGGGAGTGCCGCCTACGAGCAGTACTTC. Its protein is CASSLIAGSAAYEQYF.

The chain employs TRBV5-4 and TRBJ2-3; 13 bases match TRBD2. This CDR3 is built from 18 residues. Germline CDR1 reads SGHNT; CDR2 reads YYREEE (reference sequence). Trimming took 4 bases from V and 1 from J; bases not matched to a gene: 9. Written as DNA, the CDR3 is TGTGCCAGCAGCCCGGGACTAGCGGGGCCTCAACGCACAGATACGCAGTATTTT. It codes for CASSPGLAGPQRTDTQYF. Full variable domain (remainder filled in from reference TRBV5-4 and TRBJ2-3): ETGVTQSPTHLIKTRGQQVTLRCSSQSGHNTVSWYQQALGQGPQFIFQYYREEENGRGNFPPRFSGLQFPNYSSELNVNALELDDSALYLCASSPGLAGPQRTDTQYFGPGTRLTVL.

Written as DNA, the CDR3 is TGTGCCAGTAGTTCAGGGACAGCAAATAATGAAAAACTGTTTTTT. Protein: CASSSGTANNEKLFF. The rearrangement joins TRBV19 to TRBJ1-4, with TRBD1 matching 7 bases. Germline CDR1 and CDR2: LNHDA and SQIVND (reference sequence). This CDR3 region has 15 residues. The V and J ends lost 5 bases and 4 bases, in that order; junction bases with no gene match: 7.

The J gene is TRBJ1-5, the V gene TRBV6-5, with TRBD1 matching over 7 bases. There are 14 residues in the CDR3. V was pared by 10 bases and J by 1 base, with 7 bases of the junction left unmatched. Germline loops: CDR1 MNHEY, CDR2 SVGAGI. CDR3 DNA: TGTGCCACCCGCCAGGGGGGCAGCAATCAGCCCCAGCATTTT. Its protein is CATRQGGSNQPQHF.

This rearrangement joins TRBV5-6 to TRBJ2-7; no clear D gene. CDR1 is SGHDT, CDR2 YYEEEE, per germline. The CDR3 length is 12 residues. V lost 0 bases to trimming and J lost 7 bases, with 8 bases between them. CDR3 nucleotide sequence: TGTGCCAGCAGCTTGGGGATGATGGAGCAGTACTTC. This translates into CASSLGMMEQYF.